One sample yielded the 11 T cell receptor beta chains listed below, sequenced in a study of CD8 T cells in Susac syndrome. Reverse transcription of roughly 0.5 to 1 ug RNA was carried out with random hexamers. TCRdb recomputed calls from the immunoSEQ multiplex PCR reads with MiXCR, one row per CDR3 protein. Here the sample spans some 200,000 distinct CDR3 sequences, 95% being singletons. The sequencing sample was made of CD8+ T cells from PBMCs. Receptors were obtained from a human donor with Susac syndrome.

As to this clonotype: A junction end diverges from the germline sequence, so it may reflect a read error. The CDR3 here is CTSSDRVGGFHGYTF. The DNA of the CDR3 is TGTACCAGCAGTGATCGTGTCGGAGGATTTCATGGCTACACCTTC. The chain uses TRBV25-1 and TRBJ1-2, with D unclear. The CDR3 is 15 residues long. CDR1 and CDR2 (germline): MGHDK, SYGVNS.

This chain connects TRBV10-3 to TRBJ2-3; 10 bases are a match to TRBD2. The CDR3 consists of 14 residues. CDR1 and CDR2 (germline): ENHRY, SYGVKD. J gave up 8 bases and V 4 bases, and 6 bases lay outside the gene matches. The CDR3 DNA reads as TGTGCCATCAGTGGGAGCGGGGGGGCCGGTACGCAGTATTTT. Translated, it gives CAISGSGGAGTQYF.

This chain connects TRBV30 to TRBJ1-2; TRBD1 is a possible D gene (6 bases). The V gene lost 1 base and the J gene lost 5 bases, with 20 bases spanning the gap. The CDR3 sequence is 16 residues long. Per the germline V gene, CDR1 is GTSNPN and CDR2 is SVGIG (reference sequence). The CDR3 bases are TGTGCCTGGAGTGAAGCCCCACAGGGTTATGGATATGGCTACACCTTC. Protein product: CAWSEAPQGYGYGYTF.

This chain joins TRBV2 and TRBJ2-5; TRBD1 matches at 9 bases. This CDR3 comprises 16 residues. V was pared by 4 bases and J by 4 bases, with 10 bases of the junction left unmatched. From germline, CDR1 is SNHLY and CDR2 FYNNEI. The CDR3 coding sequence is TGTGCCAGCAGTGTTTCTGGGACAGGGAGAGGAGAGACCCAGTACTTC. Translating it yields CASSVSGTGRGETQYF.

This clonotype was seen only once. This chain links TRBV5-1 with TRBJ2-5; 8 nucleotides line up with TRBD1. J gave up 5 bases and V 3 bases, and 6 bases lay outside the gene matches. This CDR3 has 14 residues. The germline gives CDR1 SGHRS, CDR2 YFSETQ. This chain's CDR3 is CASSWGTGGETQYF. CDR3 bases: TGCGCCAGCAGCTGGGGGACAGGCGGGGAGACCCAGTACTTC.

The rearrangement uses TRBV28 and TRBJ2-5; TRBD1 might be the D (6 bases). The length of the CDR3 is 13 residues. CDR1 is MDHEN and CDR2 is SYDVKM in the germline V gene. V gave up 4 bases and J gave up 9 bases, with 15 bases separating them. In DNA form, the CDR3 reads TGTGCCAGCAGTTCCGGACAGCTCAGGGCCCAGTACTTC. Translated: CASSSGQLRAQYF.

This chain links TRBV29-1 with TRBJ2-2; perhaps TRBD1 as D (6 bases). Trimming removed 7 bases from V and 1 base from J, with 10 bases in between. Germline V gives CDR1 SQVTM, CDR2 ANQGSEA. This CDR3 contains 13 residues. The CDR3 here is CSAGQKNTGELFF. CDR3 nucleotides: TGCAGCGCCGGACAGAAGAACACCGGGGAGCTGTTTTTT.

This chain uses TRBV7-8 with TRBJ1-5, with a possible D match to TRBD1 (5 bases). The CDR3 covers 17 residues. V lost 2 bases, J lost 4 bases, and 18 bases lay in between. From germline, CDR1 is SGHVS and CDR2 FQNEAQ. Here the CDR3 reads CASSLQGVGGFNQPQHF. In DNA form, the CDR3 reads TGTGCCAGCAGCTTACAGGGAGTAGGCGGCTTTAATCAGCCCCAGCATTTT. Full variable domain (remainder filled in from reference TRBV7-8 and TRBJ1-5): GAGVSQSPRYKVAKRGQDVALRCDPISGHVSLFWYQQALGQGPEFLTYFQNEAQLDKSGLPSDRFFAERPEGSVSTLKIQRTQQEDSAVYLCASSLQGVGGFNQPQHFGDGTRLSIL.

This chain connects TRBV7-8 to TRBJ1-6; 7 nucleotides line up with TRBD1. This CDR3 spans 16 amino acids. V shed 4 bases, J shed 7 bases, and the junction held 10 bases outside the gene matches. Germline CDR1 and CDR2: SGHVS and FQNEAQ. The CDR3: CASSSGGWMKNSPLHF. CDR3 coding DNA: TGTGCCAGCAGCTCAGGGGGTTGGATGAAGAATTCACCCCTCCACTTT.

This chain connects TRBV4-1 to TRBJ2-7; no clear D. Germline V gene sequence: CDR1 MGHRA, CDR2 YSYEKL. V was pared by 1 base and J by 3 bases, with 13 bases between. This CDR3 region has 15 residues. As DNA, the CDR3 is TGCGCCAGCAGCCAAGGTTCTGGGCTACTCTACGAGCAGTACTTC. Protein sequence: CASSQGSGLLYEQYF.

The rearrangement uses TRBV14 and TRBJ2-3; D remains ambiguous. The CDR3 totals 15 residues. The germline V gene has CDR1 SGHDN and CDR2 FVKESK. V was pared by 0 bases and J by 3 bases, with 10 bases between. DNA for the CDR3: TGTGCCAGCAGCCAAGAACGGCGGAGTACAGATACGCAGTATTTT. Amino acid sequence: CASSQERRSTDTQYF.